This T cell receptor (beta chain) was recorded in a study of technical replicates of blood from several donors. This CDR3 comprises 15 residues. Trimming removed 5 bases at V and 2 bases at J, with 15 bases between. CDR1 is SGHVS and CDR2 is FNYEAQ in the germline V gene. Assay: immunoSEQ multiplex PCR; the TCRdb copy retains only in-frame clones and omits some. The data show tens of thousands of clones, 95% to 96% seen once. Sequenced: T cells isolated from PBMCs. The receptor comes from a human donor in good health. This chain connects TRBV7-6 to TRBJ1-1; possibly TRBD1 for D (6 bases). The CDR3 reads CASSPGYRANTEAFF. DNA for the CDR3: TGTGCCAGCAGCCCTGGCTACAGGGCCAACACTGAAGCTTTCTTT.